A single sample gave rise to the 21 T cell receptor beta chains below, sequenced in a study of follicular helper T cells after annual influenza vaccination. The protocol was immunoSEQ multiplex PCR, while the TCRdb copy is restricted to in-frame clones and leaves out a portion. The sample has about 10,000 clones, roughly 80% seen once. Indicated time point: 2015-2016 season, 7 days after influenza vaccination. The sequences come from CXCR5+ CD38- circulating T follicular helper cells from blood, collected 7 days after influenza vaccination. Regarding subset: circulating Tfh, non-naive CD4+CXCR5+PD-1+ (ICOS+CD38+ or ICOS-CD38-). These receptors were collected from an adult who received the influenza vaccine.

The chain couples TRBV7-2 to TRBJ1-5; unclear D gene. Looked up from germline, CDR1 is SGHTA and CDR2 is FQGNSA. The V gene lost 6 bases and the J gene lost 4 bases, with 10 bases spanning the gap. The CDR3 runs to 13 residues. CDR3 nucleotide sequence: TGTGCCAGCAGTACCTCCAGGAATCAGCCCCAGCATTTT. Its translation is CASSTSRNQPQHF.

V usage is TRBV2 and J usage is TRBJ1-1; D is perhaps TRBD1 (5 bases). This CDR3 region has 13 residues. Germline CDR1 SNHLY, CDR2 FYNNEI. Deletions cut 9 bases from V and 0 bases from J, with 11 bases between. DNA of the CDR3: TGTGCCAGTCAAGGGGAACTGAACACTGAAGCTTTCTTT. Protein: CASQGELNTEAFF.

The chain uses TRBV10-3 and TRBJ2-2; no clear D. The CDR3 covers 13 residues. V lost 7 bases to trimming and J lost 7 bases, with 13 bases between them. Germline V CDR1 and CDR2: ENHRY, SYGVKD. This CDR3 reads CAINRAENGELFF. CDR3 nucleotide sequence: TGTGCCATCAATAGGGCTGAGAACGGGGAGCTGTTTTTT.

V gene TRBV28 combines with J gene TRBJ1-5, with no clear D. The CDR3 contains 15 residues. Trimming stripped 5 bases from V and 2 bases from J, with 13 bases between. CDR1 is MDHEN, CDR2 SYDVKM, per germline. The CDR3 sequence: CASSPQVFGNQPQHF. CDR3 coding DNA: TGTGCCAGCAGTCCCCAGGTCTTCGGCAATCAGCCCCAGCATTTT.

The chain recombines TRBV7-6 with TRBJ2-3; D is unclear. The CDR3 covers 16 residues. V was clipped by 5 bases and J by 1 base, with 16 bases between them. CDR1 SGHVS and CDR2 FNYEAQ come from the germline V gene. The CDR3 protein is CASSAYSGVGTDTQYF. The CDR3 nucleotides are TGTGCCAGCAGCGCCTACTCGGGCGTGGGCACAGATACGCAGTATTTT.

This chain uses TRBV5-6 with TRBJ1-1; D gene uncertain. This CDR3 region has 12 residues. Germline V lookup: CDR1 SGHDT, CDR2 YYEEEE. V shed 4 bases and J shed 7 bases, with 11 bases lying between them. The CDR3 DNA reads as TGTGCCAGCAGCCAGATGAGGGATGAAGCTTTCTTT. The encoded protein is CASSQMRDEAFF. Full variable domain (missing parts from reference TRBV5-6 and TRBJ1-1): DAGVTQSPTHLIKTRGQQVTLRCSPKSGHDTVSWYQQALGQGPQFIFQYYEEEERQRGNFPDRFSGHQFPNYSSELNVNALLLGDSALYLCASSQMRDEAFFGQGTRLTVV.

V usage is TRBV5-6 and J usage is TRBJ2-7; TRBD2 matches 7 bases. Germline V gene lookup returns CDR1 SGHDT and CDR2 YYEEEE. The CDR3 spans 16 residues. V lost 1 base and J lost 3; bases outside the gene matches: 10. CDR3 sequence reads: CASSLNLREIGYEQYF. Here the CDR3 DNA reads TGTGCCAGCAGCTTGAACCTGCGGGAGATCGGCTACGAGCAGTACTTC.

This sequence joins TRBV6-5 and TRBJ2-7; D may be TRBD2 (6 bases). Trimming shortened V by 8 bases and J by 3 bases, and 17 bases separated the two germline ends. The CDR3 extends over 14 amino acids. The germline gives CDR1 MNHEY, CDR2 SVGAGI. CDR3 in DNA: TGTGCCAGCTCAAAAGCGGGCGACCGCTACGAGCAGTACTTC. This sequence encodes CASSKAGDRYEQYF.

The chain uses TRBV19 and TRBJ1-6; 8 nucleotides align to TRBD1. Germline values: CDR1 LNHDA, CDR2 SQIVND (reference sequence). The CDR3 totals 17 residues. The J segment lost 7 bases and the V segment lost 3 bases, leaving 11 bases of the junction unmatched. The CDR3 DNA reads as TGTGCCAGTAGTATTTATCCAGGGGGCGGCGAGAATTCACCCCTCCACTTT. It specifies CASSIYPGGGENSPLHF.

The J gene is TRBJ2-2, the V gene TRBV18; 10 nucleotides align to TRBD1. J gave up 4 bases and V 3 bases, and 5 bases lay outside the gene matches. The CDR3 sequence is 16 residues long. Germline CDR1 is KGHSH and CDR2 is LQKENI. CDR3 sequence reads: CASSPTGTGVTGELFF. In DNA form, the CDR3 reads TGTGCCAGCTCACCCACCGGGACAGGGGTCACCGGGGAGCTGTTTTTT.

The CDR3 sequence is CASSRLAGYNEQFF. In DNA, the CDR3 is TGTGCCAGCAGCCGTCTAGCGGGTTACAATGAGCAGTTCTTC. The chain links TRBV7-2 to TRBJ2-1; 8 nucleotides agree with TRBD2. The ends lost 5 bases at V and 4 bases at J; junction bases unmatched: 4. Germline-derived CDR1 and CDR2 are SGHTA and FQGNSA. This CDR3 contains 14 residues.

CDR3 residues: CASSRLGTSPTNEQFF. DNA for the CDR3: TGTGCCAGCAGCAGATTGGGGACTAGCCCTACCAATGAGCAGTTCTTC. The V and J genes are TRBV7-6 and TRBJ2-1, with TRBD2 matching over 9 bases. V trimming: 5 bases; J trimming: 6 bases; junction bases outside the gene matches: 11. CDR3 length: 16 residues. Germline V lookup: CDR1 SGHVS, CDR2 FNYEAQ. Looking up the rest from reference TRBV7-6 and TRBJ2-1 gives the full variable domain: GAGVSQSPRYKVTKRGQDVALRCDPISGHVSLYWYRQALGQGPEFLTYFNYEAQQDKSGLPNDRFSAERPEGSISTLTIQRTEQRDSAMYRCASSRLGTSPTNEQFFGPGTRLTVL.

The V call is TRBV7-2, the J call TRBJ2-5; TRBD2 agrees at 8 bases. Trimming removed 5 bases from V and 7 bases from J; junction bases left unmatched: 9. CDR1 SGHTA and CDR2 FQGNSA come from the germline V gene. The CDR3 sequence is 14 residues long. The CDR3 region has the DNA TGTGCCAGCAGCCCAGATTCGACTAGCGTGACCCAGTACTTC. This encodes CASSPDSTSVTQYF.

CDR3 sequence reads: CASSLGGGNYNEQFF. DNA for the CDR3: TGTGCCAGCAGCCTGGGCGGGGGGAACTACAATGAGCAGTTCTTC. The chain is built from TRBV5-5 and TRBJ2-1; 8 nucleotides line up with TRBD2. The CDR3 covers 15 residues. The V and J ends lost 4 bases and 3 bases, in that order; junction bases with no gene match: 6. CDR1 is SGHKS, CDR2 YYEKEE, per germline (reference sequence).

The chain links TRBV6-1 to TRBJ1-3; D gene ambiguous. The V end was cut by 2 bases, the J end by 0 bases, with 8 bases between. The CDR3 consists of 15 residues. Germline-derived CDR1 and CDR2 are MNHNS and SASEGT. The CDR3 sequence: CASSERRSSGNTIYF. The CDR3, as DNA: TGTGCCAGCAGTGAAAGGAGGAGCTCTGGAAACACCATATATTTT.

The J gene is TRBJ1-6, the V gene TRBV30; no firm D call. The germline V and J ends were trimmed by 1 base and 8 bases, with 9 bases remaining between them. Germline V gives CDR1 GTSNPN, CDR2 SVGIG (reference sequence). CDR3 size: 13 residues. CDR3 nucleotide sequence: TGTGCCTGGAGTGCGCAGATTGATTCACCCCTCCACTTT. This translates into CAWSAQIDSPLHF.

This clone was detected a few times. The chain links TRBV7-3 to TRBJ1-2, with D maybe TRBD1 (6 bases). The germline CDR1 and CDR2 sequences are SGHTA and FQGTGA. Trimming removed 5 bases at V and 3 bases at J, with 13 bases between. The CDR3 spans 14 residues. The CDR3, as DNA: TGTGCCAGCAGCCCACAGGGTGAAGACTATGGCTACACCTTC. It codes for CASSPQGEDYGYTF. Full variable domain (outside the CDR3, taken from reference TRBV7-3 and TRBJ1-2): GAGVSQTPSNKVTEKGKYVELRCDPISGHTALYWYRQSLGQGPEFLIYFQGTGAADDSGLPNDRFFAVRPEGSVSTLKIQRTERGDSAVYLCASSPQGEDYGYTFGSGTRLTVV.

The chain employs TRBV30 and TRBJ2-2; TRBD2 aligns across 7 bases. CDR3 length: 14 residues. V lost 7 bases, J lost 0 bases, and 5 bases stayed unmatched. Germline CDR1 GTSNPN, CDR2 SVGIG (reference sequence). This CDR3 reads CALKRGPNTGELFF. CDR3 coding DNA: TGTGCCTTGAAGCGGGGACCGAACACCGGGGAGCTGTTTTTT. The full variable domain, with the rest looked up from reference TRBV30 and TRBJ2-2, is SQTIHQWPATLVQPVGSPLSLECTVEGTSNPNLYWYRQAAGRGLQLLFYSVGIGQISSEVPQNLSASRPQDRQFILSSKKLLLSDSGFYLCALKRGPNTGELFFGEGSRLTVL.

The gene calls are TRBV6-5 and TRBJ1-4, with D perhaps matching TRBD1 (5 bases). Germline V gives CDR1 MNHEY, CDR2 SVGAGI. The CDR3 is made up of 16 amino acids. Trimming shortened V by 0 bases and J by 3 bases, and 11 bases separated the two germline ends. The CDR3 here is CASSYSLQASNEKLFF. For the CDR3, the DNA is TGTGCCAGCAGTTACTCGTTACAGGCTTCTAATGAAAAACTGTTTTTT.

This clone was observed a few times. CDR3 in amino acids: CASSEAPSGGPYEQYF. CDR3 sequence (DNA): TGTGCCAGCAGTGAAGCCCCGAGCGGGGGCCCCTACGAGCAGTACTTC. The chain is built from TRBV2 and TRBJ2-7, with 8 nucleotides matching TRBD2. This CDR3 is 16 amino acids long. The germline gives CDR1 SNHLY, CDR2 FYNNEI. Trimming took 0 bases from V and 2 from J; bases not matched to a gene: 6. Combining the CDR3 with reference TRBV2 and TRBJ2-7 gives the whole variable domain EPEVTQTPSHQVTQMGQEVILRCVPISNHLYFYWYRQILGQKVEFLVSFYNNEISEKSEIFDDQFSVERPDGSNFTLKIRSTKLEDSAMYFCASSEAPSGGPYEQYFGPGTRLTVT.

The genes are TRBV11-3 and TRBJ2-3; D is unclear. CDR3 size: 15 residues. The V gene lost 2 bases and the J gene lost 0 bases, with 9 bases spanning the gap. From germline, CDR1 is SGHNT and CDR2 YENEEA. The CDR3 reads CASSLSSDSTDTQYF. CDR3 bases: TGTGCCAGCAGCTTATCCTCCGACAGCACAGATACGCAGTATTTT.